This paragraph reports one T cell receptor (beta chain). Generated by immunoSEQ multiplex PCR, the TCRdb table keeps only in-frame clones and is missing some. Counted here are around 180,000 clones, approximately 86% occurring once; the ten biggest clones make up 4% to 6%. The V gene's germline CDR1 is MNHEY and CDR2 SMNVEV (reference sequence). CDR3 length: 15 amino acids. Trimming took off 5 bases at V and 0 bases at J, with 8 bases between the two ends. The record originates from a study of control samples from healthy donors and cancer patients. This chain connects TRBV27 to TRBJ2-6; no definite D call. The specimen sequenced was blood. The TCR originated in a woman aged 30 to 39 in good health. CDR3 protein: CASSLRISGANVLTF. The DNA of the CDR3 is TGTGCCAGCAGTCTAAGGATCTCTGGGGCCAACGTCCTGACTTTC.